The next 8 T cell receptor beta chains were all read from a single sample in a study of OX40 agonist ivuxolimab in advanced cancers. Profiled with immunoSEQ multiplex PCR; TCRdb holds only in-frame clones, not every one. The sample shows under 80,000 clones, roughly nine tenths of them seen only once. The material sequenced was CD4+ or CD8+ T cells sorted from blood, taken in a trial of the OX40 agonist ivuxolimab. Receptors originate from an adult with an advanced solid tumor such as melanoma, head and neck, liver or kidney cancer.

In this sample, this clone is medium-sized. V is TRBV7-9 and J is TRBJ2-1; D might be TRBD2 (6 bases). Germline V gene lookup returns CDR1 SEHNR and CDR2 FQNEAQ (reference sequence). Trimming left V 5 bases short and J 6 bases short, with 14 bases between. The CDR3 is 14 residues long. CDR3 region: CASSGLTSGNEQFF. The CDR3 nucleotides read TGTGCCAGCAGCGGATTGACTAGTGGCAATGAGCAGTTCTTC.

V is TRBV6-5 and J is TRBJ1-1; D is perhaps TRBD1 (5 bases). This CDR3 spans 15 amino acids. V was clipped by 3 bases and J by 0 bases, with 11 bases between them. Germline lookup yields CDR1 MNHEY and CDR2 SVGAGI. The CDR3 region is CASSYGSGMNTEAFF. CDR3 in DNA: TGTGCCAGCAGTTATGGTTCAGGGATGAACACTGAAGCTTTCTTT.

The chain is built from TRBV15 and TRBJ2-3; 9 bases agree with TRBD2. V lost 0 bases, J lost 5 bases, and 9 bases stayed unmatched. There are 17 residues in the CDR3. Looked up from germline, CDR1 is LNHNV and CDR2 is YYDKDF (reference sequence). CDR3 DNA: TGTGCCACCAGCAGAGAGATTGGGCGGGGGGGCCAAGATACGCAGTATTTT. It codes for CATSREIGRGGQDTQYF.

On this clone: Other nucleotide sequences in the sample specify the same CDR3. J is TRBJ2-7 and V is TRBV29-1; 9 bases line up with TRBD1. CDR3 length equals 14 residues. CDR1 is SQVTM and CDR2 is ANQGSEA in the germline V gene. Trimming removed 3 bases from V and 2 bases from J; junction bases left unmatched: 5. CDR3 loop: CSVEGQGLPYEQYF. CDR3 nucleotides: TGCAGCGTTGAGGGACAGGGTCTTCCCTACGAGCAGTACTTC.

This rearrangement joins TRBV7-6 to TRBJ1-3; unclear D gene. V gave up 1 base and J gave up 1 base, with 11 bases separating them. In germline, CDR1 is SGHVS, CDR2 FNYEAQ. This CDR3 contains 16 residues. The CDR3 bases are TGTGCCAGCAGCTTAGATCACCACGGATCTGGAAACACCATATATTTT. Translated: CASSLDHHGSGNTIYF.

The rearrangement joins TRBV2 to TRBJ1-4; no clear D gene. Trimming left V 2 bases short and J 7 bases short, with 2 bases between. The CDR3 extends over 11 amino acids. Germline loops: CDR1 SNHLY, CDR2 FYNNEI. The CDR3 region has the DNA TGTGCCAGCAGTGAATCTGAAAAACTGTTTTTT. This translates into CASSESEKLFF.

This chain links TRBV7-9 with TRBJ2-5; TRBD2 is a possible D gene (6 bases). Trimming took 5 bases from V and 2 from J, leaving 15 bases between them. Germline lookup yields CDR1 SEHNR and CDR2 FQNEAQ (reference sequence). This CDR3 is built from 15 residues. Written as DNA, the CDR3 is TGTGCCAGCAGCCTAATGCGCGGGAATCAAGAGACCCAGTACTTC. This gives the protein CASSLMRGNQETQYF.

The chain is built from TRBV13 and TRBJ2-2; possibly TRBD1 for D (6 bases). CDR3 length: 14 residues. V dropped 1 base and J dropped 7 bases, with 10 bases sitting between them. Per germline, CDR1 PRHDT and CDR2 FYEKMQ (reference sequence). DNA for the CDR3: TGTGCCAGCAGCTTAGTACAGGGAAACGGGGAGCTGTTTTTT. Translating it yields CASSLVQGNGELFF.